The following is a T cell receptor beta chain sequence with its context. This clonotype was seen only a few times. Its target antigen remains unknown. A read error may produce the germline difference seen at one junction end. Ophthalmopathy patients had moderately to severely active disease, with a Clinical Activity Score of 3 or more, a NOSPECS grade of 4 or more, and a disease duration of less than 3 months. Patients with uncontrolled infections, other autoimmune diseases, pregnancy or lactation were excluded. Clinical symptoms, serum thyroxine and TRAb, thyroid ultrasound, and orbital computed tomography formed the basis for the diagnoses. Ficoll-Paque density gradient centrifugation was used to isolate PBMCs from about 10 ml of fresh peripheral blood. Total RNA was extracted using Trizol reagent, and RNA quality was assessed on an Agilent 2100 Bioanalyzer. This entry comes from a study of T cells in Graves' hyperthyroidism and ophthalmopathy (dated by TCRdb to between 2017 and 2020). Study-wide context: Peripheral blood was collected at initial diagnosis, before any treatment. TCR V-J signatures able to tell the groups apart were searched for in a discovery cohort of 100 or so patients, of whom over 40 had Graves' ophthalmopathy and roughly 58 had stable Graves' hyperthyroidism. Whether ophthalmopathy could be predicted prospectively was tested in an independent validation cohort made up of approximately 19 hyperthyroidism patients plus 17 patients who later progressed to ophthalmopathy. The roughly 100 discovery patients were randomly divided into training and test sets at a 7:3 ratio. In six Graves' hyperthyroidism patients, the study also compared T-cell repertoires from thyroid tissue with T-cell repertoires from blood. Following sampling, methimazole starting at 30 mg daily was given to hyperthyroidism patients, and high-dose intravenous methylprednisolone was given to ophthalmopathy patients. TCR Vbeta CDR3 sequencing of some 140 peripheral blood samples (over 40 ophthalmopathy, about 80 hyperthyroidism and roughly 17 progressor patients) is reported in the paper. General findings and caveats noted by the study authors: Ophthalmopathy was separated from stable hyperthyroidism by a 13 V-J signature model, with approximately 86% sensitivity and 81% to 82% specificity obtained in cross-validation and 80%/75% obtained in testing. In validation, progression to ophthalmopathy was predicted by the model with 70% to 71% sensitivity and just over 72% specificity, a median of approximately 6.5 months before onset. No statistical method was used to set the sample size in advance, and investigators knew the group allocation. Most expanded thyroid clonotypes (frequency above 0.001) were also found in blood, which suggests that blood repertoires may mirror thyroid immune responses.

TCR beta CDR3 regions were amplified from RNA transcripts. The first round of RT-PCR for the TCR CDR3 was performed with the HTBI primer set and the Qiagen OneStep RT-PCR kit. Libraries were constructed in a second round of multiplex PCR, after which size selection and purification were performed. Libraries were sequenced paired-end with 100 bp reads on an Illumina HiSeq2000. The authors' pipeline ran thus. SOAPnuke was used to process the raw data, throwing out any read that contained adapters or uncalled bases, had a mean Phred below 15, or lacked an exact constant-primer or identifier match. High-quality paired reads were merged using COPE v1.2.5, and each unique nucleotide sequence was defined as a clonotype. MiTCR v1.1 was used to align clonotypes to the IMGT TRBV, TRBD and TRBJ reference segments. Only V-J combinations with frequency above 0.0001, covering about 99% of repertoires, were analysed. The TCS score was defined as the ratio of F50 (clonal expansion) to E x V (chaos), calculated using BLOSUM62-based TCRdist between CDR3 peptides within each V-J. Welch's t-statistics and random forest reduced around 510 V-J features to 10 to 15, which were used in a naive Bayes classifier (R e1071). TCRdb ran its own pipeline on the public reads, namely fastp trimming at Q25 and MiXCR clone calling, and kept in-frame beta chains. Duplicate CDR3 protein sequences are folded into a single record with the most common DNA and genes. TCRdb, rather than the study authors, made the V and J calls. Across this sample there are approximately 410,000 distinct CDR3 sequences, with over 12% seen only once. Clones ranked in the top ten supply about 13% of the sample.

The cysteine opens and the phenylalanine closes a CDR3 of 14 amino acids. Only the CDR3 region is kept as DNA, spanning 42 bases read in frame from base 1. The germline V gene supplies CDR1 MNHEY and CDR2 SVGAGI. The source is a man between 18 and 35 years old with Graves' ophthalmopathy. The chain was built from TRBV6-5 and TRBJ2-3; the D segment cannot be called with confidence. The sample was blood. The CDR3 corresponds to CASRYSISTDTQYF. Read as DNA, the sequence is TGTGCCAGCAGATACTCCATTAGCACAGATACGCAGTATTTT.